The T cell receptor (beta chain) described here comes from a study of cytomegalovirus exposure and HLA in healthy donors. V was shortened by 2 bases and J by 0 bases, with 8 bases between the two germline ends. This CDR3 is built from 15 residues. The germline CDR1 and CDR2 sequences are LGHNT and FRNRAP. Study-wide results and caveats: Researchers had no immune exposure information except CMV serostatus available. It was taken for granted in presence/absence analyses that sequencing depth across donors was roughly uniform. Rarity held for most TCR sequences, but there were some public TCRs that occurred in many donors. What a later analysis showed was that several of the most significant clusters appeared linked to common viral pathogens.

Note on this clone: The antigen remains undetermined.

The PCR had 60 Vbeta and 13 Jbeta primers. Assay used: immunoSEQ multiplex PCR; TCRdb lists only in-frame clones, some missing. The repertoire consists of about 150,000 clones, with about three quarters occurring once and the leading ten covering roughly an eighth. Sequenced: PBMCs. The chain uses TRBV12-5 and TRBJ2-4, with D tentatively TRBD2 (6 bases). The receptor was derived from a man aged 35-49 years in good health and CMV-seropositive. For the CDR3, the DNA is TGTGCTAGTGGTTTGTCGGGACTAGCCAAAAACATTCAGTACTTC. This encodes CASGLSGLAKNIQYF.